Sequencing of this T cell receptor (beta chain) was carried out in a study of blood T cell repertoires in COVID-19. The data were produced by immunoSEQ multiplex PCR, yet TCRdb's version contains in-frame clones alone and is incomplete. The table shows fewer than 350,000 clones, with 80% to 95% occurring only once. Trimming took 5 bases from V and 6 from J; bases not matched to a gene: 9. CDR1 SGDLS and CDR2 YYNGEE come from the germline V gene. The CDR3 has 15 residues. During active infection, Seattle patients enrolled and were then monitored through disease. The TCR was taken from a woman in her thirties with COVID-19, enrolled during active disease. The gene calls are TRBV9 and TRBJ2-1, with TRBD2 identical over 9 bases. The material sequenced was peripheral blood. CDR3 nucleotides: TGTGCCAGCAGTCTTAGCGGGAGTAGGGCCAATGAGCAGTTCTTC. It yields the protein CASSLSGSRANEQFF.